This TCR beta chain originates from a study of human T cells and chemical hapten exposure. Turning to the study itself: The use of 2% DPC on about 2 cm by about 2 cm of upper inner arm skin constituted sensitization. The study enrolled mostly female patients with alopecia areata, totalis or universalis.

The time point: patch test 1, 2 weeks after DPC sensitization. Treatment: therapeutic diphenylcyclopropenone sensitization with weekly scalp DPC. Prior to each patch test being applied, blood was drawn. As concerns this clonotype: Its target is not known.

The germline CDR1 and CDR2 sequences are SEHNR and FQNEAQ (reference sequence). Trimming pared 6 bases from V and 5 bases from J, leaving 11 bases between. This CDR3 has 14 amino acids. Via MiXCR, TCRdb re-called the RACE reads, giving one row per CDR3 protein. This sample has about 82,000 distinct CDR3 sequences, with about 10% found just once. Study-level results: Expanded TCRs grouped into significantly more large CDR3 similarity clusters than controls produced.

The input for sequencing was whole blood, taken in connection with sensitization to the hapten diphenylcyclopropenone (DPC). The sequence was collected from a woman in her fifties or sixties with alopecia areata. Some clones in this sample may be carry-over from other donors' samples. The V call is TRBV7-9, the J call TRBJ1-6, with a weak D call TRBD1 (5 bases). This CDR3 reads CASRSQGDNSPLHF. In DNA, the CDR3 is TGTGCCAGCAGAAGTCAGGGCGATAATTCACCCCTCCACTTT. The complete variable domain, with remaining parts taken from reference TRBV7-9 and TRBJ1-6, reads DTGVSQNPRHKITKRGQNVTFRCDPISEHNRLYWYRQTLGQGPEFLTYFQNEAQLEKSRLLSDRFSAERPKGSFSTLEIQRTEQGDSAMYLCASRSQGDNSPLHFGNGTRLTVT.